This T cell receptor beta chain is from a study of T cell responses to AZD1222 COVID-19 vaccine. Study-wide background: Second-dose intervals near 4 or 12 weeks were combined. Study-wide results and caveats: Two doses of AZD1222 preceded a rise in Spike-specific TCR breadth and depth. Reports say nearly half of spike-specific TCRs go after unmutated variant regions.

Details on this clone: What it recognizes is unknown.

Profiled with immunoSEQ multiplex PCR; TCRdb holds only in-frame clones, not every one. The sample records 150,000 to 200,000 clones, 94% being singletons. This TCR came from an adult in good health. The specimen comprised peripheral blood, sampled on day 0 of AZD1222 vaccination.

The DNA for the CDR3 is TGTGCCAGCAGCTTCCTCTCCGGGACAGGGACCGCAACTAATGAAAAACTGTTTTTT. Translating it yields CASSFLSGTGTATNEKLFF. The chain is built from TRBV5-4 and TRBJ1-4; 9 bases are shared with TRBD1. Germline CDR1 SGHNT, CDR2 YYREEE (reference sequence). With 2 bases clipped from V and 0 bases from J, the junction kept 11 bases outside the gene matches. This CDR3 is 19 amino acids long.